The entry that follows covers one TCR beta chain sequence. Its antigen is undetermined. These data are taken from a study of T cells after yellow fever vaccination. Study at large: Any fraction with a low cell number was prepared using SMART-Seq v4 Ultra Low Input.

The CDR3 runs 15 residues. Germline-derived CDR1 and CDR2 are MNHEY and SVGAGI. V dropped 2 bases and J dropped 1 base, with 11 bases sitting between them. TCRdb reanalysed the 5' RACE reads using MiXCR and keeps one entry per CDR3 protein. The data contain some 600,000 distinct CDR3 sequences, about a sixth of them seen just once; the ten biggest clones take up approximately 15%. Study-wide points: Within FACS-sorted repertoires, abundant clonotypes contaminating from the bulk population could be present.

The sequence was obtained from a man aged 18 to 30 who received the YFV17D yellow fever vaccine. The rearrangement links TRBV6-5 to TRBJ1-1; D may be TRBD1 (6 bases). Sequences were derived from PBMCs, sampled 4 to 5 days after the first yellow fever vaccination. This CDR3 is CASSYGGPGNTEAFF. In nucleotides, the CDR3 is TGTGCCAGCAGTTACGGGGGGCCAGGGAACACTGAAGCTTTCTTT.